The clone carrying this T cell receptor beta chain was seen more than once but under ten times. Antigen specificity is unknown. This entry comes from a study of T cells after yellow fever vaccination. About the research overall: Low-cell-number fractions underwent preparation using SMART-Seq v4 Ultra Low Input.

Template-switching 5'RACE yielded the TCR cDNA; a universal primer site and UMIs were added in the process. TCRdb reprocessed the 5' RACE reads via MiXCR and lists one record per CDR3 protein. The top ten hold around 17% of the sample, which has about 330,000 distinct CDR3 sequences, 8% to 9.5% seen once. The V end was cut by 3 bases, the J end by 0 bases, with 12 bases between. The CDR3 contains 15 residues. Germline CDR1 reads SGHVS; CDR2 reads FNYEAQ. Study results and caveats: Abundant clonotypes from the bulk population could have been carried over as contaminants into FACS-sorted repertoires.

The chain uses TRBV7-6 and TRBJ2-7; D unclear. Sequencing was performed on PBMCs, taken about 49 days after the first yellow fever vaccination. This clonotype originated in a man between 18 and 29 years old who received the YFV17D yellow fever vaccine. The CDR3 region is CASSFSTGYSYEQYF. The CDR3 coding sequence is TGTGCCAGCAGCTTTTCTACCGGGTACTCCTACGAGCAGTACTTC.